This entry is about one T cell receptor beta chain. Its antigen is not identified. This entry is derived from a study of human T cells and chemical hapten exposure. A single record per CDR3 protein comes from TCRdb applying MiXCR to the RACE reads. The sample includes 90,000 to 120,000 distinct CDR3 sequences, 8% to 13% of them seen just once. Specified time point: patch test 1, 2 weeks after DPC sensitization. Treatment given: therapeutic diphenylcyclopropenone sensitization with weekly scalp DPC. Ahead of applying each patch test, blood was sampled. The CDR3 loop spans 17 amino acids. V was shortened by 0 bases and J by 0 bases, with 14 bases between the two germline ends. Germline CDR1 SGDLS, CDR2 YYNGEE. Overall study results and limits: The study found that PT1 expanded TCR counts correlated positively with patch test score. There was alopecia in the donors, so their immune response may differ from that of healthy people.

The sample here was whole blood, taken in connection with sensitization to the hapten diphenylcyclopropenone (DPC). This sequence was found in a middle-aged woman with alopecia areata. Some clones in this sample may be carry-over from other donors' samples. The J gene is TRBJ2-3, the V gene TRBV9, with D perhaps TRBD1 (6 bases). The CDR3 nucleotides are TGTGCCAGCAGCGTAGTGGGGGCCTTGTCAAGCACAGATACGCAGTATTTT. Translated, it gives CASSVVGALSSTDTQYF.